What follows describes a single T cell receptor (beta chain). Its matching antigen is unknown. The sample is drawn from a study of T cell repertoires in cytomegalovirus infection. Study details: It was recently identified HLA-C-restricted and well-studied HLA-B-restricted CMV epitopes that the study used.

Study-wide results and limits: HLA-C-restricted CMV clonotypes gave the most frequent clonotype in two of eight donors. Individuals carrying CMV plus the relevant HLA were identified by cumulative frequency of public TCR beta families.

TCRdb recomputed calls from the reads with MiXCR, one row per CDR3 protein. The sample has fewer than 650,000 distinct CDR3 sequences; roughly 43% are singletons. Germline-derived CDR1 and CDR2 are LNHDA and SQIVND (reference sequence). V lost 6 bases, J lost 7 bases, and 10 bases lay in between. The CDR3 spans 12 residues. The chain employs TRBV19 and TRBJ2-1; no firm D call. The source of this sequence is a human donor in good health (CMV status not recorded). Some clones in this sample may be carry-over from other donors' samples. This sample comprised cultured PBMCs, obtained from culture after CMV antigen stimulation. The CDR3 protein is CASSPEWNEQFF. CDR3 bases: TGTGCCAGTAGCCCCGAGTGGAATGAGCAGTTCTTC.